This TCR beta chain was sequenced during a study of naive and memory T cell subsets. Study findings and constraints: Naive and memory subsets had different power law exponents for TCR abundance. In CD4 and CD8 cells, diversity dropped from naive through EMRA. A few larger clonotypes appeared in naive repertoires, especially CD8, possibly memory cells re-expressing CD45RA.

Cells stained for CD3, CD4, CD8, CD45RA, CD27 and viability were sorted into four CD45RA/CD27 subsets. This clonotype appeared a few times. Its matching antigen is unknown. This CDR3 region has 14 residues. V lost 5 bases to trimming and J lost 2 bases, with 9 bases between them. Two oligonucleotides, mixed equimolar, formed the beta constant-region primer covering TRBC1 and TRBC2. Four rounds of PCR amplified the ligated cDNA using nested alpha and beta constant-region primers plus SP2. Each CDR3 protein is one row after TCRdb ran MiXCR on the UMI-ligation and nested PCR reads. The table records about 90,000 distinct CDR3 sequences, over 9% of them present only once.

Sequenced: naive CD4+ T cells from blood. This rearrangement joins TRBV12-3 or TRBV12-4 to TRBJ2-2, with D perhaps TRBD2 (6 bases). The sequence was obtained from a human donor in good health. The CDR3 nucleotides read TGTGCCAGCAGTCCGGGACTCAACACCGGGGAGCTGTTTTTT. Translating gives CASSPGLNTGELFF.